What follows are 2 T cell receptor beta chains derived from one specimen sequenced in a study of CD8 T cells in ankylosing spondylitis. MiXCR, applied by TCRdb to the 5' RACE reads, yields one record per CDR3 protein. The data hold around 220,000 distinct CDR3 sequences, with approximately 10% observed a single time. The specimen was blood, either unsorted or a sorted T cell fraction (not recorded which). The receptor set was obtained from a male donor with ankylosing spondylitis or in good health (not recorded which).

A single count supports this clonotype. This may come from a read error, since a much larger clone is one base off. This CDR3 is missing its conserved last phenylalanine or tryptophan, likely due to a read error. This sequence joins TRBV11-2 and TRBJ2-3, with D uncertain. The CDR3 covers 14 residues. Germline lookup yields CDR1 SGHAT and CDR2 FQNNGV. V lost 5 bases and J 3 bases, leaving 12 bases between the germline ends. The CDR3 spells CASSLGRKTDTQYI. As DNA, the CDR3 is TGTGCCAGCAGCCTTGGACGAAAGACAGATACGCAGTATATT.

This clonotype was detected many times. V usage is TRBV9 and J usage is TRBJ2-7; D gene uncertain. There are 14 residues in the CDR3. Germline CDR1 is SGDLS and CDR2 is YYNGEE. V was shortened by 3 bases and J by 6 bases, with 16 bases between the two germline ends. In nucleotides, the CDR3 is TGTGCCAGCAGCGCCCACCACGAAAGAGGCGAGCAGTACTTC. This sequence encodes CASSAHHERGEQYF.